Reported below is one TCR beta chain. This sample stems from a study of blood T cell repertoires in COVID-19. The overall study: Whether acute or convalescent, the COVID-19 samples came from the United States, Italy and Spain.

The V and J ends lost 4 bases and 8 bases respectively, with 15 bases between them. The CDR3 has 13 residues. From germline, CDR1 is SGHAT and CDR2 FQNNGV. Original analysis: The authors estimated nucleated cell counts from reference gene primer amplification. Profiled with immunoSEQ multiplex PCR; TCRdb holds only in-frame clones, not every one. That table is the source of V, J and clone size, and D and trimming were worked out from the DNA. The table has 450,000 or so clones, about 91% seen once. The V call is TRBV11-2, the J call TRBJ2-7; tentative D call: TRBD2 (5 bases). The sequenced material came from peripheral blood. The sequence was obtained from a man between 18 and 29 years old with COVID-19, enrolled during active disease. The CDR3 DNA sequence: TGTGCCAGCAGCTCTGGACTCAGAGGAAAGCAGTACTTC. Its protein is CASSSGLRGKQYF.